The source of this TCR beta chain is a study of identical twins. With regard to this clonotype: What it recognizes is unknown.

Donors uniformly comprised healthy Caucasians. Germline CDR1 reads KGHDR; CDR2 reads SFDVKD. The CDR3 consists of 12 residues. V shed 6 bases and J shed 6 bases, with 9 bases lying between them. Each CDR3 protein gets one entry after TCRdb re-called the 5' RACE reads with MiXCR. The data hold about 260,000 distinct CDR3 sequences, with roughly 7% observed a single time. Whole-study results and caveats: Models underestimated out-of-frame TCR alpha sharing in monozygotic twins. Partial confounding of zero-insertion analyses by invariant MAIT and iNKT cells was possible.

The same data also went into a second study, on yellow fever vaccine responses in identical twins.

The source is a woman aged 18-30 years in good health. Sequences were obtained from memory (CD45RO+) T cells sorted from blood. The rearrangement joins TRBV24-1 to TRBJ2-3, with D hard to call. The CDR3 coding sequence is TGTGCCACCAGTTTTAGATCCGATACGCAGTATTTT. Translation gives CATSFRSDTQYF.